The present T cell receptor beta chain was sequenced within a study of blood T cell repertoires in COVID-19. Study in general: The study drew acute and convalescent COVID-19 samples from the United States, Italy and Spain. T cells, B-cell-depleted T cells, or PBMCs supplied cDNA or gDNA.

Method: immunoSEQ multiplex PCR; TCRdb's copy keeps in-frame clones and lacks some. The sample contains 250,000 to 350,000 clones, approximately 88% of which appear only once. This clone was detected once. The source material was peripheral blood. The sequence derives from a man between 18 and 29 years old who had recovered from COVID-19.

DNA of the CDR3: TGTGCCAGCAGCCGTCGAGGAGTAACTAATGAAAAACTGTTTTTT. It translates to CASSRRGVTNEKLFF. The J gene is TRBJ1-4, the V gene TRBV9; no clear D. Germline V lookup: CDR1 SGDLS, CDR2 YYNGEE. The CDR3 sequence is 15 residues long. The ends were cut back, 4 bases at V and 1 base at J, with 11 bases in the middle.